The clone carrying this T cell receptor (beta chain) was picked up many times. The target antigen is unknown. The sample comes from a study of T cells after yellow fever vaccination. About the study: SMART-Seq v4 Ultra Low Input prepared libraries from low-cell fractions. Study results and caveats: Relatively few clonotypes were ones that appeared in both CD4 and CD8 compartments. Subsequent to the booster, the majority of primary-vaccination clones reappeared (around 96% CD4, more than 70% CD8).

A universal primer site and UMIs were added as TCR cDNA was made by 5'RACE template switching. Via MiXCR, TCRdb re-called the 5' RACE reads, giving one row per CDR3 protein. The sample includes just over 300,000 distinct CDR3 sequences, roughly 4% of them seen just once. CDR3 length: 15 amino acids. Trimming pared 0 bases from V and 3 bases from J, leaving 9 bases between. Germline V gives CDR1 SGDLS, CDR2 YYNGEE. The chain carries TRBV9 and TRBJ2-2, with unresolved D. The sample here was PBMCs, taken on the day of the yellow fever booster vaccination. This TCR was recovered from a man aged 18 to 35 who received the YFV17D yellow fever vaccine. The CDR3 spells CASSVETEYTGELFF. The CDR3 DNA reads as TGTGCCAGCAGCGTAGAGACCGAATACACCGGGGAGCTGTTTTTT.